The text below deals with one T cell receptor beta chain. The antigen this receptor binds is unknown. Base quality data are lacking; no much larger clone is found one base away. The sample originates from a study of CD8 T cells in Susac syndrome (dated by TCRdb to between 2018 and 2020). Background for the entire study: The study used repertoire sequencing to test whether antigen drove CD8+ T cell activation and differentiation in Susac syndrome. CD8+ T cell repertoire clonality was compared between about a dozen healthy donors, some 14 Susac syndrome patients and approximately 16 multiple sclerosis patients. The full study reports these points: The TCR sequencing and HLA analysis was acknowledged to have included a relatively small number of individuals.

RNA was extracted with the RNeasy kit and about 0.5 to 1 ug was reverse transcribed using random hexamers. TCR beta CDR3 regions were amplified with the immunoSEQ multiplex PCR assay covering 54 Vbeta and 13 Jbeta segments. Bias from PCR amplification was corrected by using a synthetic template baseline for primer optimization and for computational correction. The original methods were these. Only productive sequences were kept, with reads annotated to V, D and J genes according to IMGT and analyzed in immunoSEQ Analyzer. Clonality was computed as one minus Shannon entropy normalized by log2 of the number of productive unique sequences. For each patient and control, public and private clones were evaluated among the 100 most prevalent clones. Clones were defined as Susac-specific when absent from the healthy and MS cohorts, from about 1,100 published viral clones and from other ImmuneACCESS disease sequences. TCRdb reprocessing: public reads trimmed at Q25 with fastp, clones called with MiXCR, in-frame beta chains kept. Rows are combined by CDR3 protein, so each entry shows the most common genes and DNA. Clone size and V and J calls follow TCRdb, not the original study. In this sample the table shows about 150,000 distinct CDR3 sequences, nearly 97% of which occur a single time. About 0.15% of the sample is held by the ten biggest clonotypes.

Peripheral blood CD8+ and CD4+ T cells from healthy donors, Susac syndrome patients and multiple sclerosis patients were profiled using high-throughput TCR beta sequencing. Multiple sclerosis controls were treatment-naive patients with stable or active relapsing-remitting disease fulfilling revised McDonald criteria. Bulk CD8+ and CD4+ T cells were purified magnetically by negative isolation, whereas CD8+ TEMRA cells were enriched by FACS. Blood was drawn into EDTA tubes, processed within 24 hours, and PBMCs were isolated by density gradient centrifugation. PBMCs intended for TCR sequencing were cryopreserved in liquid nitrogen and were subsequently thawed in a 37 degrees C water bath. The sorted or isolated CD4+, CD8+ and CD8+ TEMRA cells had a purity of 90% or higher. CDR1 and CDR2 (SGHDN, FVKESK) derive from the germline V gene. The CDR3, from cysteine to phenylalanine, totals 15 residues. Only the CDR3 region is kept as DNA, spanning 45 bases read in frame from base 1. Relative to germline, V is 4 bases shorter and J is 6 bases shorter, with 17 bases between their ends.

What was sequenced was CD8+ T cells from PBMCs. The receptor was isolated from a human donor with multiple sclerosis. The rearranged chain carries TRBV14 and TRBJ2-3; the D call is tentative, TRBD1 or TRBD2, as each matches 5 bases. The CDR3 amino acid sequence is: CASSPYTGPVDTQYF. In nucleotides, the sequence is TGTGCCAGCAGCCCCTATACGGGGCCCGTGGATACGCAGTATTTT.